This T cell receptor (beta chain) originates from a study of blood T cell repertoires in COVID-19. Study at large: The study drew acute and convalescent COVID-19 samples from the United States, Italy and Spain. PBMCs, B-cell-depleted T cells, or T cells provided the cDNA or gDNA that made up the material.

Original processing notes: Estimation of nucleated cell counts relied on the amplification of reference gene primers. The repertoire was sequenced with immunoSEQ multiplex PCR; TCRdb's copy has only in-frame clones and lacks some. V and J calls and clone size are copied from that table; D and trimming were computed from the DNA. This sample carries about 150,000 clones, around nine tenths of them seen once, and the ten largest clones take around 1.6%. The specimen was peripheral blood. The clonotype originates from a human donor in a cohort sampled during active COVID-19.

CDR3 in amino acids: CASSEVATGGGGSLHF. In DNA, the CDR3 is TGTGCCAGCAGTGAAGTAGCGACAGGGGGAGGAGGATCCCTCCACTTT. This chain links TRBV6-1 with TRBJ1-6; 9 bases line up with TRBD1. V was pared by 1 base and J by 14 bases, with 12 bases of the junction left unmatched. The CDR3 covers 16 residues. Germline CDR1 reads MNHNS; CDR2 reads SASEGT.